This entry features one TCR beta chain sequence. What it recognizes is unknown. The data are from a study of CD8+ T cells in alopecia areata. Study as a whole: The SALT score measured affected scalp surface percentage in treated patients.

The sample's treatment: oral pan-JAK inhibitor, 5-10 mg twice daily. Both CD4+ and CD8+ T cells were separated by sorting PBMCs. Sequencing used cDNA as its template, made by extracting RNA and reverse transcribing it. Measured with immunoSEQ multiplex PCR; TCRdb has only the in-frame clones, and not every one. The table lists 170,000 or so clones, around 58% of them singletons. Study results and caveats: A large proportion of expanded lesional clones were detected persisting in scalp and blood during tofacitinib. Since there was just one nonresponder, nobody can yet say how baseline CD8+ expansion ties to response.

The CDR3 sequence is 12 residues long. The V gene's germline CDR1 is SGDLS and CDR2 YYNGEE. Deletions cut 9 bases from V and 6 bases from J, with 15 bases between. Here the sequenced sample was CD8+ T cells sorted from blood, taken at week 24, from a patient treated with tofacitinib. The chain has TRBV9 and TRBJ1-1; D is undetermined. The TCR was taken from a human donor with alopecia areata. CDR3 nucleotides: TGTGCCACCTCCTCAGCGGGAGCTGAAGCTTTCTTT. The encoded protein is CATSSAGAEAFF. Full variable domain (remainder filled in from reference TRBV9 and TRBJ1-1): DSGVTQTPKHLITATGQRVTLRCSPRSGDLSVYWYQQSLDQGLQFLIQYYNGEERAKGNILERFSAQQFPDLHSELNLSSLELGDSALYFCATSSAGAEAFFGQGTRLTVV.